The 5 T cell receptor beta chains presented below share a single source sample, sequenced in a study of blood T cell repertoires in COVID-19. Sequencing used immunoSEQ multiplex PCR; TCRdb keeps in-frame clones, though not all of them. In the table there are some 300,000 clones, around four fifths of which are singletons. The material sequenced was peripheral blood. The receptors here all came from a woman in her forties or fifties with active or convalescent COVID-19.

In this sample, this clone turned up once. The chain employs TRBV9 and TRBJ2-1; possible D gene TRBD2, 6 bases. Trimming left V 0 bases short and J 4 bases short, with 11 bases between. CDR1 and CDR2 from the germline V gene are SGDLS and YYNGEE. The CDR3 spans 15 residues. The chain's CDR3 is CASSVGGGKYNEQFF. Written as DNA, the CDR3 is TGTGCCAGCAGCGTAGGAGGAGGGAAGTACAATGAGCAGTTCTTC.

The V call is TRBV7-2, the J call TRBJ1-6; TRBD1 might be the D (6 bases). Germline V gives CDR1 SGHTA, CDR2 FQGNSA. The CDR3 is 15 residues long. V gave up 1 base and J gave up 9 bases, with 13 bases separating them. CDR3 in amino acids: CASSLEGQDSSPLHF. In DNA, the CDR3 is TGTGCCAGCAGCTTAGAAGGGCAGGACAGTTCACCCCTCCACTTT.

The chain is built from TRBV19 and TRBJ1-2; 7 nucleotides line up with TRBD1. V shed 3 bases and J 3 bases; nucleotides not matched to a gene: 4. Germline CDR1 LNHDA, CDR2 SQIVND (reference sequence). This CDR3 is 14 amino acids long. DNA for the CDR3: TGTGCCAGTAGTATGACAGGGTGGGACTATGGCTACACCTTC. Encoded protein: CASSMTGWDYGYTF.

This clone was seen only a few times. CDR3 amino acids: CASSLGLAGGPDTQYF. The CDR3 bases are TGTGCCAGCAGCCTGGGACTAGCGGGAGGGCCAGATACGCAGTATTTT. The chain has TRBV7-2 and TRBJ2-3; 16 bases fit TRBD2. The CDR3 runs to 16 residues. The V segment lost 5 bases and the J segment 4 bases; nucleotides outside the gene matches: 3. Looked up from germline, CDR1 is SGHTA and CDR2 is FQGNSA.

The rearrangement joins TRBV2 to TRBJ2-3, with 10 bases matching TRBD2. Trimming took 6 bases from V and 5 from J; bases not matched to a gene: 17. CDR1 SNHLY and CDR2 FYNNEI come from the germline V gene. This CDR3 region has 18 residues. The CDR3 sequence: CASSPPKQAGGPQDTQYF. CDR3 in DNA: TGTGCCAGCAGCCCACCGAAACAAGCGGGAGGGCCACAAGATACGCAGTATTTT. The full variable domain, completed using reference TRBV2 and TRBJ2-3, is EPEVTQTPSHQVTQMGQEVILRCVPISNHLYFYWYRQILGQKVEFLVSFYNNEISEKSEIFDDQFSVERPDGSNFTLKIRSTKLEDSAMYFCASSPPKQAGGPQDTQYFGPGTRLTVL.